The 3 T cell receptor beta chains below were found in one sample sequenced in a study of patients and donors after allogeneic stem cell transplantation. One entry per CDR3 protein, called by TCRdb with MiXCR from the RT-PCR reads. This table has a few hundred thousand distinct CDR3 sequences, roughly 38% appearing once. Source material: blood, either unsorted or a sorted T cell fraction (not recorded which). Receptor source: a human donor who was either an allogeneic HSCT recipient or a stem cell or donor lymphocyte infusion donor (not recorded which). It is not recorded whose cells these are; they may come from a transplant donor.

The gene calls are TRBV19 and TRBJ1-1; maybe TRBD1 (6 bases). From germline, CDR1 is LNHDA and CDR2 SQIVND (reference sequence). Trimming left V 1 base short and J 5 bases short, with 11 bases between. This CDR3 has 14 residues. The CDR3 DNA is TGTGCCAGTAGTATAGCCAGGGGAGAAACTGAAGCTTTCTTT. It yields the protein CASSIARGETEAFF.

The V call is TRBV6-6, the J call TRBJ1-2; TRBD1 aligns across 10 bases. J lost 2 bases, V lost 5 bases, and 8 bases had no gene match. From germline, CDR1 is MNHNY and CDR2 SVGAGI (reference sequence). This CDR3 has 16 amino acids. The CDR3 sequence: CASSAGRGQGNYGYTF. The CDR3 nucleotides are TGTGCCAGCAGTGCCGGGCGGGGACAGGGGAACTATGGCTACACCTTC.

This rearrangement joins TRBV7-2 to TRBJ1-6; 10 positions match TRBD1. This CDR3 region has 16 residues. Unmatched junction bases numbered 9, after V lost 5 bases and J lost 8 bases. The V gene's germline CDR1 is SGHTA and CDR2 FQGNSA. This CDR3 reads CASSPRGQGGDSPLHF. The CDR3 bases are TGTGCCAGCAGCCCCCGCGGACAGGGGGGAGATTCACCCCTCCACTTT.